The 22 T cell receptor beta chains reported below all come from one sample, sequenced in a study of T cells in women clearing cervical HPV infection (dated by TCRdb to between 2018 and 2020). The method behind the library was the immunoSEQ multiplex PCR assay. TCRdb limited this immuneACCESS table to in-frame rearrangements with V and J called. A share of clones is missing; checked studies link under half to unresolved V genes, and the rest is unexplained. This specimen's table enumerates around 30,000 clones. In total, the top ten clones hold 2.5% to 3% of the sample. The specimen was blood buffy coat. The origin of the receptors is a woman aged 18 to 75 with a cervical HPV16 infection that either progressed to CIN3+ or cleared (not recorded which).

In the case of this clone: With the read ending 3 residues before the CDR3 end, the germline J gene is used to fill in that end. The rearrangement uses TRBV7-9 and TRBJ2-5, with D uncertain. The CDR3 spans 14 residues. The V gene lost 5 bases and the J gene lost 2 bases, with 12 bases spanning the gap. Germline assignment: CDR1 SEHNR and CDR2 FQNEAQ (reference sequence). The CDR3 protein is CASSAALAQETQYF. The DNA read from the CDR3 is TGTGCCAGCAGCGCCGCGTTAGCTCAAGAGACC.

Worth noting for this clone: The read gets to within 3 residues of the CDR3 end, and the germline J gene fills in the rest. J is TRBJ1-5 and V is TRBV24-1; possibly TRBD1 for D (6 bases). V lost 7 bases and J 6 bases, leaving 15 bases between the germline ends. Germline values: CDR1 KGHDR, CDR2 SFDVKD. The CDR3 is made up of 14 amino acids. CDR3 bases read: TGTGCCACCAGCAGGGGCATGGAAAGTCAGCCC. Translated, it gives CATSRGMESQP. In full, the CDR3 is CATSRGMESQPQHF.

Turning to this clone: The read gets to within 3 residues of the CDR3 end, and the germline J gene fills in the rest. This chain joins TRBV30 and TRBJ2-3, with 10 bases that match TRBD2. This CDR3 has 16 residues. In germline, CDR1 is GTSNPN, CDR2 SVGIG (reference sequence). Unmatched junction bases numbered 8, after V lost 2 bases and J lost 3 bases. CDR3 amino acids: CAWSSKLAGYTDTQYF. Partial CDR3 DNA: TGTGCCTGGAGTTCAAAACTAGCGGGGTATACAGATACG.

As concerns this clone: The CDR3 end lies 3 residues beyond the end of the read and is filled in from the germline J gene. The chain is built from TRBV30 and TRBJ1-2, with 7 bases matching TRBD1. V gave up 1 base and J gave up 7 bases; unmatched junction bases: 6. This CDR3 region has 13 residues. Germline CDR1 reads GTSNPN; CDR2 reads SVGIG (reference sequence). CDR3 loop: CAWSATGTFGYTF. Incomplete CDR3 DNA: TGTGCCTGGAGTGCGACAGGGACCTTTGGC.

In the case of this clone: The sequence runs out 3 residues before the end of the CDR3; the remainder is reconstructed from the germline J gene. In the same sample, other DNA sequences code for this CDR3. J is TRBJ2-1 and V is TRBV29-1; 15 bases match TRBD2. Germline V gene lookup returns CDR1 SQVTM and CDR2 ANQGSEA. The CDR3 is 15 amino acids. The junction had 4 bases not matched to a gene; V was cut back by 6 bases and J by 4 bases. Partial CDR3 DNA: TGCAGCGTCCGCGGACTAGCGGGGGGGTACAATGAG. Residues: CSVRGLAGGYNE. The whole CDR3 protein reads CSVRGLAGGYNEQFF.

The CDR3 spells CATSDFGGGIETQYF. The CDR3 DNA, read in part, is TGTGCCACCAGTGATTTCGGGGGGGGTATTGAGACC. The gene calls are TRBV24-1 and TRBJ2-5; 8 bases fit TRBD2. The CDR3 extends 3 residues past the end of the read, so its final part is completed from the germline J gene. The CDR3 covers 15 residues. The J segment lost 5 bases and the V segment lost 1 base, leaving 5 bases of the junction unmatched. Germline V gene sequence: CDR1 KGHDR, CDR2 SFDVKD.

Concerning this clone: The read halts 3 residues ahead of the CDR3 end, with the missing end drawn from the germline J gene. V gene TRBV6-2 or TRBV6-3 combines with J gene TRBJ2-7; TRBD2 agrees at 13 bases. The CDR3 extends over 15 amino acids. The J segment lost 3 bases and the V segment lost 5 bases, leaving 4 bases of the junction unmatched. Germline V gene data show CDR1 as MNHEY and CDR2 as SVGEGT. The CDR3 spells CASSLGLAGDYEQYF. CDR3 bases read: TGTGCCAGCAGTCTTGGACTAGCGGGAGACTACGAG.

On this clone: The read comes to an end 3 residues before the CDR3 does, leaving the germline J gene to fill in the end. The V and J genes are TRBV2 and TRBJ2-4, with 7 bases aligning to TRBD2. Germline values: CDR1 SNHLY, CDR2 FYNNEI. The CDR3 loop spans 14 amino acids. The sequenced CDR3 bases are TGTGCCAGCATCCTCGGGGGGACTAACTATGGT. It encodes CASILGGTNYG. The complete CDR3 sequence is CASILGGTNYGQYF.

Notes on this clone: The read terminates 3 residues ahead of where the CDR3 ends, so the germline J gene completes it. This chain connects TRBV15 to TRBJ2-5; possibly TRBD2 for D (6 bases). In germline, CDR1 is LNHNV, CDR2 YYDKDF (reference sequence). Trimming removed 0 bases from V and 1 base from J, with 9 bases in between. The length of the CDR3 is 15 residues. Incomplete CDR3 DNA: TGTGCCACCAGCAGAGAGGCGGGGTTCCAAGAGACC. It specifies CATSREAGFQET. Given in full, the CDR3 is CATSREAGFQETQYF.

As regards this clone: The read falls 3 residues short of the CDR3 end, and the missing part is taken from the germline J gene. J is TRBJ2-5 and V is TRBV5-1; the match to TRBD1 covers 11 bases. CDR1 is SGHRS, CDR2 YFSETQ, per germline. The V gene end was trimmed by 0 bases and the J gene end by 4 bases; junction bases not matched to a gene: 5. The CDR3 is 16 residues long. The CDR3 here is CASSLGGTGGSETQYF. The part of the CDR3 DNA that was read is TGCGCCAGCAGCTTGGGCGGGACAGGGGGGTCAGAGACC.

As to this clone: Read data end 3 residues before the CDR3 end; the end is taken from the germline J gene. V gene TRBV6-1 combines with J gene TRBJ1-1; D not certain. The V end lost 0 bases, the J end lost 3 bases, and 14 bases lay between the germline ends. CDR3 length: 16 residues. Germline V lookup: CDR1 MNHNS, CDR2 SASEGT. The CDR3 is CASSEAVGEAYTEAFF. The part of the CDR3 DNA that was read is TGTGCCAGCAGTGAAGCTGTCGGTGAAGCGTACACTGAA.

As concerns this clone: The read comes to an end 3 residues before the CDR3 does, leaving the germline J gene to fill in the end. The rearrangement links TRBV19 to TRBJ1-5; unclear D gene. Trimming left V 5 bases short and J 5 bases short, with 7 bases between. In germline, CDR1 is LNHDA, CDR2 SQIVND (reference sequence). The CDR3 has 12 residues. CDR3 in amino acids: CASSLEDQPQHF. The CDR3 DNA, read in part, is TGTGCCAGTAGTCTCGAGGATCAGCCC.

A remark on this clone: The read ends 3 residues before the CDR3 terminus; that terminus is restored from the germline J gene. The chain is built from TRBV7-9 and TRBJ2-3, with D perhaps matching TRBD2 (6 bases). This CDR3 is 14 amino acids long. Germline assignment: CDR1 SEHNR and CDR2 FQNEAQ (reference sequence). V lost 4 bases and J lost 7, with 15 bases in between. CDR3 DNA, as far as it was read: TGTGCCAGCAGCTCCGGGACTTTCGTGAATACG. Encoded protein: CASSSGTFVNT. The entire CDR3 protein reads CASSSGTFVNTQYF.

Comments on this clone: Sequencing ends 3 residues short of the CDR3 end; the germline J gene provides the rest. J is TRBJ2-7 and V is TRBV14; the D gene is possibly TRBD2 (5 bases). Germline V lookup: CDR1 SGHDN, CDR2 FVKESK. The CDR3 spans 16 residues. Trimming shortened V by 1 base and J by 2 bases, and 15 bases separated the two germline ends. CDR3 region: CASSQAGLLTTYEQYF. The DNA read from the CDR3 is TGTGCCAGCAGCCAAGCCGGACTGCTGACTACCTACGAG.

Notes on this clone: The CDR3 end falls 3 residues outside the read, so it is completed with the germline J gene. V is TRBV4-2 and J is TRBJ2-6, with D tentatively TRBD1 (6 bases). Germline V lookup: CDR1 LGHNA, CDR2 YNFKEQ. There are 15 residues in the CDR3. V shed 0 bases and J shed 3 bases, with 6 bases lying between them. The sequenced part of the CDR3 DNA is TGTGCCAGCAGCCAAGAAGGGGGTGGGGCCAACGTC. It is translated as CASSQEGGGANV. The entire CDR3 protein reads CASSQEGGGANVLTF.

Turning to this clone: A read error may account for a junction end that differs from germline. CDR3 residues: CASSDYGYTF. The CDR3 DNA, read in part, is TGTGCCAGCAGCGACTATGGC. V is TRBV6-4 and J is TRBJ1-2; D unresolved. The CDR3 end is not reached by the read, which stops 3 residues before it; the germline J gene fills it in. The germline V gene encodes CDR1 MRHNA and CDR2 SNTAGT. The CDR3 spans 10 residues.

On this clone itself: The sequence runs out 3 residues before the end of the CDR3; the remainder is reconstructed from the germline J gene. The chain uses TRBV27 and TRBJ2-7; D gene ambiguous. The CDR3 covers 13 residues. The V end lost 0 bases, the J end lost 6 bases, and 9 bases lay between the germline ends. Germline V gene data show CDR1 as MNHEY and CDR2 as SMNVEV (reference sequence). The covered CDR3 bases are TGTGCCAGCAGTTTATCGAACGGTTTCGAG. It yields the protein CASSLSNGFE. The whole CDR3 sequence is CASSLSNGFEQYF.

The CDR3: CASSTTSGANNEQFF. The CDR3 bases that were read are TGCGCCAGCAGTACAACTAGCGGGGCAAACAATGAG. The chain combines TRBV5-1 with TRBJ2-1, with 10 nucleotides matching TRBD2. The missing CDR3 end, 3 residues past where the read stops, is filled in from the germline J gene. The J segment lost 5 bases and the V segment lost 5 bases, leaving 7 bases of the junction unmatched. Germline V gene data show CDR1 as SGHRS and CDR2 as YFSETQ. This CDR3 comprises 15 residues.

Comments on this clone: The read falls 3 residues short of the CDR3 end, and the missing part is taken from the germline J gene. V gene TRBV11-2 combines with J gene TRBJ2-7; D is undetermined. Germline CDR1 SGHAT, CDR2 FQNNGV. With 4 bases removed from V and 2 bases from J, the gap between germline ends came to 6 bases. The CDR3 sequence is 12 residues long. The CDR3 spells CASSWAAYEQYF. Incomplete CDR3 DNA: TGTGCCAGCAGCTGGGCAGCCTACGAG.

Notes on this clone: The sequenced fragment ends 3 residues before the CDR3 boundary, so the rest is inferred from the germline J gene. J is TRBJ1-5 and V is TRBV6-1, with a tentative D call TRBD1 (6 bases). V gave up 3 bases and J gave up 7 bases, with 16 bases separating them. CDR1 is MNHNS and CDR2 is SASEGT in the germline V gene. The CDR3 length is 15 residues. The CDR3 sequence is CASSDWGLGGQPQHF. Incomplete CDR3 DNA: TGTGCCAGCAGTGACTGGGGGCTAGGTGGCCAGCCC.

As to this clone: With the read ending 3 residues before the CDR3 end, the germline J gene is used to fill in that end. This chain connects TRBV5-1 to TRBJ1-4; possibly TRBD1 for D (6 bases). This CDR3 region has 15 residues. V shed 0 bases and J shed 7 bases, with 13 bases lying between them. The germline gives CDR1 SGHRS, CDR2 YFSETQ. The covered CDR3 bases are TGCGCCAGCAGCTTGGAAGCAGGGGCCATTGAAAAA. Encoded protein: CASSLEAGAIEK. The whole CDR3 is CASSLEAGAIEKLFF. The whole variable domain, remainder taken from reference TRBV5-1 and TRBJ1-4, is KAGVTQTPRYLIKTRGQQVTLSCSPISGHRSVSWYQQTPGQGLQFLFEYFSETQRNKGNFPGRFSGRQFSNSRSEMNVSTLELGDSALYLCASSLEAGAIEKLFFGSGTQLSVL.

As regards this clone: The read finishes 3 residues shy of the CDR3 end, and the germline J gene is used to complete it. The chain is built from TRBV25-1 and TRBJ2-7; D gene uncertain. The CDR3 extends over 11 amino acids. With 1 base removed from V and 4 bases from J, the gap between germline ends came to 2 bases. The V gene's germline CDR1 is MGHDK and CDR2 SYGVNS. The CDR3 loop is CASSESYEQYF. CDR3 bases read: TGTGCCAGCAGTGAATCTTACGAG.